These T cell receptor beta chains were read from a single sample in a study of blood T cell repertoires in COVID-19. Clones were read by immunoSEQ multiplex PCR, and TCRdb kept only the in-frame ones, dropping some. The data hold approximately 190,000 clones, with 84% observed a single time. Material: PBMCs or T cells enriched from blood (not recorded which). All receptors derive from a woman between 25 and 40 years old who had been exposed to COVID-19. The CDR3 runs from the conserved cysteine through the conserved F or W. Fields, in order: clone size, J gene, V gene, CDR3 protein. Where a row states a size, it is once, few, many or the class of an expanded clone; other rows omit it.

clone_size: few; j_call: TRBJ2-3; v_call: TRBV24-1; cdr3_aa: CATSDSGYVDTQYF
clone_size: NA; j_call: TRBJ1-5; v_call: TRBV19; cdr3_aa: CASTGQQNQPQHF
clone_size: NA; j_call: TRBJ1-5; v_call: TRBV7-2; cdr3_aa: CASSLGPGNQPQHF
clone_size: NA; j_call: TRBJ2-3; v_call: TRBV6-5; cdr3_aa: CASSYLLGGGADTQYF
clone_size: NA; j_call: TRBJ2-7; v_call: TRBV6-2/TRBV6-3; cdr3_aa: CASSYGQSYEQYF
clone_size: NA; j_call: TRBJ1-1; v_call: TRBV4-2; cdr3_aa: CASSPGQVNTEAFF
clone_size: once; j_call: TRBJ1-1; v_call: TRBV7-9; cdr3_aa: CASSLATGTGGTYTEAFF
clone_size: NA; j_call: TRBJ2-5; v_call: TRBV29-1; cdr3_aa: CSVSLAGGRETQYF
clone_size: few; j_call: TRBJ1-5; v_call: TRBV12-5; cdr3_aa: CASGLGDTRDRGQNQPQHF
clone_size: few; j_call: TRBJ2-5; v_call: TRBV4-3; cdr3_aa: CASSKGQDQETQYF